This TCR beta chain was obtained from a study of OX40 agonist ivuxolimab in advanced cancers. General observations from the study: Those patients achieving a partial response at 0.1-3.0 mg/kg showed among the lowest clonal expansion.

As for this clone: Antigen: not known.

V shed 7 bases, J shed 7 bases, and the junction held 7 bases outside the gene matches. This CDR3 has 14 residues. CDR1 is MDHEN, CDR2 SYDVKM, per germline. TCRdb keeps only in-frame clones here, not all; method: immunoSEQ multiplex PCR. The sample carries around 67,000 clones, 80% to 95% recorded once. This specimen was CD4+ or CD8+ T cells sorted from blood, taken in a trial of the OX40 agonist ivuxolimab. The chain joins TRBV28 to TRBJ2-7; 13 nucleotides agree with TRBD2. The sequence was obtained from an adult with an advanced solid tumor such as melanoma, head and neck, liver or kidney cancer. The CDR3, as DNA: TGTGCCAGCAAACTAGCGGGAGGGCCGGGGGAGCAGTACTTC. Encoded protein: CASKLAGGPGEQYF.